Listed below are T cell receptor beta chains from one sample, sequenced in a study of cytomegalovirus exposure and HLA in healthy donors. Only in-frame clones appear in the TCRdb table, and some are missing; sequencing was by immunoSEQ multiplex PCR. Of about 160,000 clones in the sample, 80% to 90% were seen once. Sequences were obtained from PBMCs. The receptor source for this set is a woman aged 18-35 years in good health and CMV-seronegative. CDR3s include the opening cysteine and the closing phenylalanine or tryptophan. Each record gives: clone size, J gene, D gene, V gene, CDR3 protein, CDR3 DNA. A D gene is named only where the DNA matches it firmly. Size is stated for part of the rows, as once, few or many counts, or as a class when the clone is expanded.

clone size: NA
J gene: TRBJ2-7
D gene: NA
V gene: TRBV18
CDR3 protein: CASSPAGTKNYEQYF
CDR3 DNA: TGTGCCAGCTCACCAGCCGGGACAAAGAACTACGAGCAGTACTTC

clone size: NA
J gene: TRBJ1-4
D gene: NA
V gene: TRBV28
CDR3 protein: CASSLTPKYEKLFF
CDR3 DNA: TGTGCCAGCAGCCTAACGCCTAAATACGAAAAACTGTTTTTT

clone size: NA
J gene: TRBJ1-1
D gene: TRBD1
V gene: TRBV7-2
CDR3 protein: CASSLRTGILTEAFF
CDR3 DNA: TGTGCCAGCAGCTTAAGGACAGGGATTCTCACTGAAGCTTTCTTT

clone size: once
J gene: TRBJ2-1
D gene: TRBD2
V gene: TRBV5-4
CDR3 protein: CASSSSSGGTTGNEQFF
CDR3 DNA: TGTGCCAGCAGCTCCTCGTCGGGGGGGACTACCGGAAATGAGCAGTTCTTC

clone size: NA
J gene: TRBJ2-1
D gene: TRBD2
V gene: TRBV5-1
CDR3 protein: CASSSGLAGNNEQFF
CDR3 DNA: TGCGCCAGCAGCTCAGGACTAGCGGGGAACAATGAGCAGTTCTTC

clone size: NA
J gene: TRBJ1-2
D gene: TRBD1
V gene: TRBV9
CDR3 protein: CASSPNPGGRNGYTF
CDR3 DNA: TGTGCCAGCAGCCCGAACCCAGGGGGGAGAAACGGCTACACCTTC

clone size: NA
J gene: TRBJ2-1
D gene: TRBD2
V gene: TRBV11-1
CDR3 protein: CASRDQAGASYNEQFF
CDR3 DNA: TGTGCCAGCAGGGATCAAGCGGGAGCATCCTACAATGAGCAGTTCTTC

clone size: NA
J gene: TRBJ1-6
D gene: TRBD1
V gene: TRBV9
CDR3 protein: CASSGQGRVTGNSPLHF
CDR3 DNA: TGTGCCAGCAGCGGCCAAGGGCGTGTGACAGGGAATTCACCCCTCCACTTT

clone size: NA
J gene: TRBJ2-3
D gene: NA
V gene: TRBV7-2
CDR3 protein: CASRSNTDTQYF
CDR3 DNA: TGTGCCAGCAGATCAAACACAGATACGCAGTATTTT

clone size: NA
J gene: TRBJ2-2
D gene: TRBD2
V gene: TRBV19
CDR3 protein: CASSIMGGTGELFF
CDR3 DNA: TGTGCCAGTAGTATAATGGGAGGGACCGGGGAGCTGTTTTTT

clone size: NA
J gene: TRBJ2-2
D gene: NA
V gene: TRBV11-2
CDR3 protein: CASSSIRTGGELFF
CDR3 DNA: TGTGCCAGCAGCTCCATTCGGACTGGCGGGGAGCTGTTTTTT

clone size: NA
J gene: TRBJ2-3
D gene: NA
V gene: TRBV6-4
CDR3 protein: CASRTGVPDTQYF
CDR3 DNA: TGTGCCAGCAGAACGGGAGTCCCAGATACGCAGTATTTT

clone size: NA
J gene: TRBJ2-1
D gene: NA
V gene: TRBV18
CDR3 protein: CASSSREYNEQFF
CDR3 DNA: TGTGCCAGCTCATCTCGAGAGTACAATGAGCAGTTCTTC

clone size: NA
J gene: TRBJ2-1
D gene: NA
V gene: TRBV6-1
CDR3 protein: CATGPGDGAYNEQFF
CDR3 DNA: TGTGCCACTGGACCGGGGGACGGGGCTTACAATGAGCAGTTCTTC

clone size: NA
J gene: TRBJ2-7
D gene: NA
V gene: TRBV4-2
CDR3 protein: CASSQDNPRDFSYEQYF
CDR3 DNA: TGTGCCAGCAGCCAAGATAACCCACGCGATTTCTCCTACGAGCAGTACTTC

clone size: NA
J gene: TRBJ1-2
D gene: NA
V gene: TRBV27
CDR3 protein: CASSTAQVGARHGYTF
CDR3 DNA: TGTGCCAGCAGTACCGCCCAGGTGGGGGCGCGTCATGGCTACACCTTC

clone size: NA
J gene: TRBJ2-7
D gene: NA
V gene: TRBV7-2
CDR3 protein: CASSLSSEQYF
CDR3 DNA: TGTGCCAGCAGCTTATCCAGCGAGCAGTACTTC

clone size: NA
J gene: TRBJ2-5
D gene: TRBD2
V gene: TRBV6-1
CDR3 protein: CASRLTSGEETQYF
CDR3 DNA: TGTGCCAGCAGATTAACTAGCGGCGAAGAGACCCAGTACTTC

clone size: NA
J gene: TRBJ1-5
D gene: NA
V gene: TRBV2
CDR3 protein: CASSEALGGSNQPQHF
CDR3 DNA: TGTGCCAGCAGTGAAGCTCTCGGGGGGAGCAATCAGCCCCAGCATTTT

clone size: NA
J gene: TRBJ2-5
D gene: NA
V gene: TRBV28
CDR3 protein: CASSIQIETQYF
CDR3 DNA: TGTGCCAGCAGTATACAAATAGAGACCCAGTACTTC

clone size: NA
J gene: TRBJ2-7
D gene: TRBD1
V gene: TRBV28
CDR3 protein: CASSSGTGSLEQYF
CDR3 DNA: TGTGCCAGCAGCTCCGGGACAGGGAGTTTGGAGCAGTACTTC

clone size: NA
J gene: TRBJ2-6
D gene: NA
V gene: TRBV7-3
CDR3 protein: CASSSYRSASGANVLTF
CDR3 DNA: TGTGCCAGCAGCTCATACAGGAGTGCATCTGGGGCCAACGTCCTGACTTTC

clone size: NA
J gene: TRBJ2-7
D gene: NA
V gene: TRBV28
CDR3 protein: CASSLPTRGNEQYF
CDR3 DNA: TGTGCCAGCAGCCTACCCACCAGGGGAAACGAGCAGTACTTC

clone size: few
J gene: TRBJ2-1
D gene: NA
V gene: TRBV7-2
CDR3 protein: CASSLAVGGHNEQFF
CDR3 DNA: TGTGCCAGCAGCTTAGCCGTAGGAGGGCACAATGAGCAGTTCTTC

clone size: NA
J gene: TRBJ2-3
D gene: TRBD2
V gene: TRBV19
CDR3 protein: CASSKGTSGIGGTDTQYF
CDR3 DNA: TGTGCCAGTAGTAAGGGGACTAGCGGGATAGGGGGAACGGATACGCAGTATTTT

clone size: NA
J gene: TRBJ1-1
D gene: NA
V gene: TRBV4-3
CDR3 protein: CASSQDSEGLNTEAFF
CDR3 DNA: TGCGCCAGCAGCCAAGATTCAGAGGGTTTGAACACTGAAGCTTTCTTT

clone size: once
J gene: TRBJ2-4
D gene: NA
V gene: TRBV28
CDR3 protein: CASSPTTTTGSRRNIQYF
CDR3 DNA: TGTGCCAGCAGTCCGACAACAACTACAGGGTCTCGAAGAAACATTCAGTACTTC

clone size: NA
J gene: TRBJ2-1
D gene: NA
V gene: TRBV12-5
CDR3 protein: CASVQIDEQFF
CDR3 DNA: TGTGCTAGTGTACAAATCGATGAGCAGTTCTTC

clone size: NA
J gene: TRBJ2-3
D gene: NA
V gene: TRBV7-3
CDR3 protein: CASSLTSQGTDTQYF
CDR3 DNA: TGTGCCAGCAGCTTAACGAGCCAGGGCACAGATACGCAGTATTTT

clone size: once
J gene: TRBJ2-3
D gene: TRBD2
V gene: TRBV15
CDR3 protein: CATSSRALAGPTDTQYF
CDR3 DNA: TGTGCCACCAGCAGCCGTGCACTAGCGGGACCCACAGATACGCAGTATTTT

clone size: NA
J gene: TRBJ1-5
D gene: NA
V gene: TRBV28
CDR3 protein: CASIDTFRNQPQHF
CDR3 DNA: TGTGCCAGCATCGACACGTTTCGCAATCAGCCCCAGCATTTT

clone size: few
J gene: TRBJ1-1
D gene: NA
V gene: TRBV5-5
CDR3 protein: CASSLGGGTEAFF
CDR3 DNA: TGTGCCAGCAGCTTGGGCGGGGGCACTGAAGCTTTCTTT

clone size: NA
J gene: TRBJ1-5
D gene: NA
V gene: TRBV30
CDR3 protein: CAWSVEQGLAPNQPQHF
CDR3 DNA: TGTGCCTGGAGTGTGGAACAGGGATTAGCCCCTAATCAGCCCCAGCATTTT

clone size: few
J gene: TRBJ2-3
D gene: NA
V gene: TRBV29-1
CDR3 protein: CSVEPPRLDDTQYF
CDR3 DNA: TGCAGCGTTGAACCGCCCAGACTAGACGATACGCAGTATTTT

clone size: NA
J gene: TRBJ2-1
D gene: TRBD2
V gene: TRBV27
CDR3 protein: CASSLRSGLAGGGTYNEQFF
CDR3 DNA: TGTGCCAGCAGTTTACGTTCGGGACTAGCGGGAGGGGGGACCTACAATGAGCAGTTCTTC

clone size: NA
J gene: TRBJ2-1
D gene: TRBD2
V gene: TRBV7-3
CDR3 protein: CASSLRLAGAGEQFF
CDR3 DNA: TGTGCCAGCAGCTTAAGACTAGCGGGAGCAGGTGAGCAGTTCTTC

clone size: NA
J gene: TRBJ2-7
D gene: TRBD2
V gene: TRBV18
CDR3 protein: CASSPAGGGYEQYF
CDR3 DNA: TGTGCCAGCTCACCGGCGGGAGGGGGCTACGAGCAGTACTTC

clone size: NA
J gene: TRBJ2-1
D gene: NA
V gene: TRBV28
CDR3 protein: CASSLFLEGNEQFF
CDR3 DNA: TGTGCCAGCAGTTTATTCCTGGAGGGGAATGAGCAGTTCTTC

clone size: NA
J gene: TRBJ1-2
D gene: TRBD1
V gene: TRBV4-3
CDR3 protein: CASSRATGDGYTF
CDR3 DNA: TGCGCCAGCAGCCGAGCGACAGGGGATGGCTACACCTTC

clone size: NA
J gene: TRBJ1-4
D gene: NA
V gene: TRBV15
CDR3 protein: CATSRATATNEKLFF
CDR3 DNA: TGTGCCACCAGCAGAGCGACAGCAACTAATGAAAAACTGTTTTTT

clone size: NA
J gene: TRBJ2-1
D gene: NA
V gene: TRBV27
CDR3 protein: CASSLTRSSGTYNEQFF
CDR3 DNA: TGTGCCAGCAGTTTAACCCGCAGTAGCGGTACATACAATGAGCAGTTCTTC

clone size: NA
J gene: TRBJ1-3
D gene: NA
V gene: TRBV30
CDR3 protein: CGLTGSGNTIYF
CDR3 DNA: TGTGGCCTTACAGGATCTGGAAACACCATATATTTT

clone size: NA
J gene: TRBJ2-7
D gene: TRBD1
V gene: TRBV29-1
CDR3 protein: CSVVVQGVYEQYF
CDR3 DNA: TGCAGCGTTGTGGTTCAGGGGGTCTACGAGCAGTACTTC

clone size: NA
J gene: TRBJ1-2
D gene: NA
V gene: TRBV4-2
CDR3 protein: CASSQDTSKSNYGYTF
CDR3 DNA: TGTGCCAGCAGCCAAGACACAAGTAAATCTAACTATGGCTACACCTTC

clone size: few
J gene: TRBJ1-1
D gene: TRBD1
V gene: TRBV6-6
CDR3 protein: CASNQGAQTEAFF
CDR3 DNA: TGTGCCAGCAACCAGGGGGCGCAGACTGAAGCTTTCTTT

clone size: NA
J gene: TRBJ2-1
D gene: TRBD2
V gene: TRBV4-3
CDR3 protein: CASSQVSGVAGAVYEQFF
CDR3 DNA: TGCGCCAGCAGCCAAGTCTCCGGGGTAGCGGGGGCAGTCTATGAGCAGTTCTTC